A selection of T cell receptor beta chains follows, all from one sample in a study of T cell responses to AZD1222 COVID-19 vaccine. Assay used: immunoSEQ multiplex PCR; TCRdb lists only in-frame clones, some missing. The data hold 160,000 or so clones, with roughly nine tenths observed a single time. Sequenced material: peripheral blood, taken on day 0 of AZD1222 vaccination. The source of these receptors is an adult in good health. The CDR3 runs from the conserved cysteine through the conserved F or W. A D gene is named only where the DNA matches it firmly. Clone size, where shown, is once, few, many, or a class for clones that have expanded.

J | D | size | V | CDR3 | DNA
TRBJ2-5 | TRBD2 | NA | TRBV4-1 | CASSHSGGTQETQYF | TGCGCCAGCAGCCACAGCGGGGGGACGCAAGAGACCCAGTACTTC
TRBJ2-5 | NA | once | TRBV7-9 | CASSLEGRRGETQYF | TGTGCCAGCAGTTTAGAGGGGCGACGGGGAGAGACCCAGTACTTC
TRBJ1-1 | NA | NA | TRBV11-2 | CASSLGQLNTEAFF | TGTGCCAGCAGCCTAGGACAGCTGAACACTGAAGCTTTCTTT
TRBJ2-1 | TRBD2 | NA | TRBV3-1/TRBV3-2 | CASSQREGIYNEQFF | TGTGCCAGCAGCCAGCGGGAGGGGATATACAATGAGCAGTTCTTC
TRBJ1-6 | NA | once | TRBV9 | CASSVEPYNSPLHF | TGTGCCAGCAGCGTAGAACCGTATAATTCACCCCTCCACTTT
TRBJ2-4 | TRBD2 | few | TRBV18 | CASSLPLTSGENIQYF | TGTGCCAGCTCACTGCCCTTGACTAGCGGGGAAAACATTCAGTACTTC
TRBJ2-7 | TRBD1 | NA | TRBV12-5 | CASGLVSGTGTYEQYF | TGTGCTAGTGGTTTGGTATCGGGGACAGGGACCTACGAGCAGTACTTC
TRBJ1-1 | TRBD1 | NA | TRBV29-1 | CSAGQGMNTEAFF | TGCAGCGCAGGACAGGGAATGAACACTGAAGCTTTCTTT
TRBJ2-7 | NA | once | TRBV4-2 | CASSQDRAAAYYEQYF | TGTGCCAGCAGCCAAGATCGAGCCGCGGCATACTACGAGCAGTACTTC
TRBJ2-2 | TRBD2 | NA | TRBV5-4 | CASSNPPLAGGNTGELFF | TGTGCCAGCAGCAACCCCCCTTTGGCGGGAGGGAACACCGGGGAGCTGTTTTTT
TRBJ1-4 | TRBD1 | NA | TRBV7-2 | CASSPPGQGYEKLFF | TGTGCCAGCAGCCCGCCGGGACAGGGGTACGAAAAACTGTTTTTT
TRBJ1-5 | NA | once | TRBV4-2 | CASSQDYINQPQHF | TGTGCCAGCAGCCAAGACTACATCAATCAGCCCCAGCATTTT
TRBJ1-4 | TRBD1 | once | TRBV6-5 | CASSYSGQNEKLFF | TGTGCCAGCAGTTACTCGGGACAGAATGAAAAACTGTTTTTT
TRBJ1-1 | NA | NA | TRBV30 | CAWRLGTASSAFF | TGTGCCTGGAGGTTGGGTACCGCGAGTTCAGCTTTCTTT
TRBJ1-4 | NA | NA | TRBV5-4 | CASSFRGATEKLFF | TGTGCCAGCAGCTTTCGGGGGGCAACTGAAAAACTGTTTTTT
TRBJ2-4 | TRBD2 | NA | TRBV29-1 | CSVVVPSGGQNIQYF | TGCAGCGTTGTGGTGCCAAGCGGGGGACAAAACATTCAGTACTTC
TRBJ2-7 | TRBD2 | NA | TRBV30 | CAWSSGSYEQYF | TGTGCCTGGAGTAGCGGGAGCTACGAGCAGTACTTC
TRBJ2-1 | NA | once | TRBV11-1 | CASSLNGRGEQFF | TGTGCCAGCAGCTTAAACGGCAGGGGCGAGCAGTTCTTC
TRBJ1-1 | NA | NA | TRBV7-2 | CASSLRVRGTEAFF | TGTGCCAGCAGCTTACGAGTAAGGGGCACTGAAGCTTTCTTT
TRBJ1-6 | NA | once | TRBV5-1 | CASSLGGIDNSPLHF | TGCGCCAGCAGCTTGGGTGGTATCGATAATTCACCCCTCCACTTT
TRBJ1-5 | NA | once | TRBV7-2 | CASSQAGGASQPQHF | TGTGCCAGCAGCCAAGCTGGGGGAGCCAGTCAGCCCCAGCATTTT
TRBJ1-5 | TRBD1 | NA | TRBV28 | CASSLGQALNQPQHF | TGTGCCAGCAGTCTCGGACAGGCCCTCAATCAGCCCCAGCATTTT
TRBJ1-5 | TRBD1 | NA | TRBV28 | CASSGQGRAQPQHF | TGTGCCAGCAGCGGACAGGGGAGGGCTCAGCCCCAGCATTTT
TRBJ1-3 | TRBD1 | once | TRBV28 | CASSPTTPNFDREGLGTIYF | TGTGCCAGCAGTCCCACTACGCCGAATTTCGACAGGGAGGGCCTGGGCACCATATATTTT
TRBJ1-5 | NA | few | TRBV7-2 | CASSIRGDQPQHF | TGTGCCAGCAGCATCCGTGGAGATCAGCCCCAGCATTTT
TRBJ1-2 | NA | NA | TRBV5-4 | CASAATPDYGYTF | TGTGCCAGCGCAGCTACCCCGGACTATGGCTACACCTTC
TRBJ1-5 | NA | NA | TRBV27 | CASSLGAGNRPQHF | TGTGCCAGCAGTTTAGGGGCAGGGAATCGGCCCCAGCATTTT
TRBJ2-1 | TRBD2 | NA | TRBV5-3 | CARSHLSSGRVNEQFF | TGTGCCAGAAGCCACCTTTCTAGCGGGAGGGTGAATGAGCAGTTCTTC
TRBJ2-4 | TRBD1 | NA | TRBV25-1 | CASSGGDSRIQYF | TGTGCCAGCAGTGGAGGGGACAGCCGAATTCAGTACTTC
TRBJ2-5 | NA | NA | TRBV7-2 | CASSLQKETQYF | TGTGCCAGCAGCCTACAGAAAGAGACCCAGTACTTC
TRBJ2-1 | NA | NA | TRBV19 | CASSIQIGLRNEQFF | TGTGCCAGTAGTATCCAAATCGGACTTCGAAATGAGCAGTTCTTC
TRBJ2-2 | TRBD1 | NA | TRBV5-4 | CASSFPRTGEGTGELFF | TGTGCCAGCAGCTTTCCGAGGACAGGGGAAGGGACCGGGGAGCTGTTTTTT
TRBJ2-1 | NA | once | TRBV19 | CASSIERVMNEQFF | TGTGCCAGTAGTATAGAAAGGGTTATGAATGAGCAGTTCTTC
TRBJ2-7 | NA | NA | TRBV7-9 | CASSAIAVNEQYF | TGTGCCAGCAGCGCGATAGCGGTTAACGAGCAGTACTTC
TRBJ1-4 | NA | NA | TRBV15 | CATSGDITTNEKLFF | TGTGCCACCAGCGGGGACATCACAACTAATGAAAAACTGTTTTTT
TRBJ2-3 | NA | NA | TRBV5-4 | CASSWQGPTDTQYF | TGTGCCAGCAGTTGGCAGGGACCCACAGATACGCAGTATTTT
TRBJ2-7 | NA | NA | TRBV9 | CASSVGSQPYEQYF | TGTGCCAGCAGCGTAGGCAGCCAGCCCTACGAGCAGTACTTC
TRBJ2-7 | NA | NA | TRBV19 | CASSIGDSSYEQYF | TGTGCCAGTAGTATAGGGGATTCGTCCTACGAGCAGTACTTC
TRBJ2-7 | TRBD2 | NA | TRBV7-2 | CASSFPGLTSYEQYF | TGTGCCAGCAGCTTTCCGGGACTAACTTCCTACGAGCAGTACTTC
TRBJ2-7 | TRBD1 | NA | TRBV28 | CASSLNRGVYEQYF | TGTGCCAGCAGTTTAAACAGGGGAGTTTACGAGCAGTACTTC
TRBJ2-7 | NA | NA | TRBV10-1 | CASIRTAHNSYEQYF | TGCGCCAGCATTCGGACGGCTCACAACTCCTACGAGCAGTACTTC
TRBJ2-2 | NA | NA | TRBV7-2 | CASSMGLNTGELFF | TGTGCCAGCAGCATGGGACTGAACACCGGGGAGCTGTTTTTT
TRBJ1-1 | NA | NA | TRBV9 | CASSALQGGGTEAFF | TGTGCCAGCAGCGCCTTACAGGGTGGTGGCACTGAAGCTTTCTTT
TRBJ1-4 | TRBD1 | NA | TRBV30 | CAWSGSGQGVEKLFF | TGTGCCTGGAGTGGGTCCGGACAGGGTGTCGAAAAACTGTTTTTT
TRBJ2-7 | NA | NA | TRBV5-1 | CASSLTRVEQYF | TGCGCCAGCAGCCTGACGAGGGTCGAGCAGTACTTC
TRBJ2-1 | NA | NA | TRBV9 | CASSVDGETYNEQFF | TGTGCCAGCAGCGTAGATGGGGAGACCTACAATGAGCAGTTCTTC
TRBJ2-5 | TRBD2 | NA | TRBV28 | CASSLRGTSGRASETQYF | TGTGCCAGCAGTTTAAGGGGGACTAGCGGGAGGGCCTCGGAGACCCAGTACTTC
TRBJ1-5 | NA | NA | TRBV6-1 | CASSEVGADNQPQHF | TGTGCCAGCAGTGAAGTGGGGGCAGACAATCAGCCCCAGCATTTT